This T cell receptor beta chain was sequenced during a study of shared clonotypes between healthy human individuals. Study-level information: The plates for each donor numbered three CD4 naive, three CD4 memory, two CD8 naive and one CD8 memory.

The CDR3 is made up of 11 amino acids. Germline CDR1 reads SGHDT; CDR2 reads YYEEEE. The V gene lost 0 bases and the J gene lost 7 bases, with 5 bases spanning the gap. Comment on this clone: Its target is unknown.

Study-level results: Among a few donors, roughly 5.5% of naive CD4 clonotypes were found in common.

Several immunoSEQ plates received, in even portions, the genomic DNA of each subset. Sequencing used immunoSEQ multiplex PCR; TCRdb keeps in-frame clones, though not all of them. The sample has fewer than 350,000 clones, roughly 87% seen once; the top ten hold around 16%. The material sequenced was memory CD8+ T cells sorted from blood. The subset denotes: CD45RO+ cells pooled with CCR7-negative TemRA cells. The receptor was isolated from a man younger than 35 in good health. V is TRBV5-6 and J is TRBJ2-7; D uncertain. This chain's CDR3 is CASSLGQEQYF. Here the CDR3 DNA reads TGTGCCAGCAGCTTGGGGCAGGAGCAGTACTTC.